This is a list of T cell receptor beta chains from one sample in a study of human T cells and chemical hapten exposure. TCRdb processed the RACE reads anew with MiXCR; each CDR3 protein has one entry. The sample includes around 100,000 distinct CDR3 sequences, more than 9.5% of them seen just once. The sequenced sample was whole blood, obtained in connection with sensitization to the hapten diphenylcyclopropenone (DPC). All receptors come from a woman in her thirties or forties with alopecia areata. Some clones in this sample may be carry-over from other donors' samples. The conserved cysteine and the conserved F or W are not part of the CDR3 here. Some rows have no size entry. The others give once, few or many, or a class for an expanded clone.

clone_size | v_call | cdr3_aa
- | TRBV27 | ASSLFLGQIYEQY
few | TRBV2 | ASTQRPGEQY
- | TRBV6-1 | ASNAGTSGGRSYNEQF
- | TRBV2 | AIKAGLSPETQY
few | TRBV2 | ASSETGHLNEKLF
- | TRBV19 | ASRVDRANTGELF
- | TRBV19 | ASIRQGTHYEQY
few | TRBV9 | ASSANLGREETQY
- | TRBV7-2 | ASSLKGSGNPGELF
many | TRBV7-9 | ASSFFCWVMNTEAF
- | TRBV9 | ASSPGPPPDTQY
many | TRBV29-1 | SVDTGRGNTIY
many | TRBV11-2 | ASSLSRREQY
few | TRBV6-2/TRBV6-3 | ASSYSSSPANGELF
many | TRBV7-2 | ASSLQGVWDEQY
many | TRBV11-2 | ASSARGNTGELF
many | TRBV28 | ASSSSIRQRGYT
- | TRBV12-3/TRBV12-4 | ASSPTTGSNQPQH
many | TRBV4-2 | ASSPTTGNNSPLH
few | TRBV20-1 | SARAWGEIRDTEAF
many | TRBV11-2 | ASSGGGRGQTDTQY
many | TRBV11-2 | ASSLSGYPSGNTIY
- | TRBV4-3 | ASSQGGQGDQPQH
- | TRBV30 | ALEGTPAF
few | TRBV6-1 | ASSEARVAGGLTDTQY
- | TRBV12-3/TRBV12-4 | ASSFSGGSTGELF
many | TRBV27 | ASRGGPTEAF
many | TRBV7-8 | ASSTAGQGSIQY
- | TRBV7-2 | ASSLWESEQF
- | TRBV25-1 | ASAQQGQLYEQY
many | TRBV27 | ASLRLGTGIYNEQF
- | TRBV30 | AWGVGQRTDTQY